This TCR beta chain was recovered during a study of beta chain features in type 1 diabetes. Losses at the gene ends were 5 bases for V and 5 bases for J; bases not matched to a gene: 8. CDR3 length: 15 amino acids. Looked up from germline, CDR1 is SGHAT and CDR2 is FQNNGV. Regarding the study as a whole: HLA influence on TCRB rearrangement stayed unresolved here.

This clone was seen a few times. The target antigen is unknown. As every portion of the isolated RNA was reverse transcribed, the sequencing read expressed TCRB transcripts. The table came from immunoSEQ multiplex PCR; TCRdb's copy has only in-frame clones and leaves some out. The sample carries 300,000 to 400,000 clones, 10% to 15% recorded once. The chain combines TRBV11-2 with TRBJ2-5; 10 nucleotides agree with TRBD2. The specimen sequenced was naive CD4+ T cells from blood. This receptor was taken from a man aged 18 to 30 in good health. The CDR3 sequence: CASSQGLATVETQYF. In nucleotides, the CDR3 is TGTGCCAGCAGCCAGGGACTAGCGACGGTGGAGACCCAGTACTTC.